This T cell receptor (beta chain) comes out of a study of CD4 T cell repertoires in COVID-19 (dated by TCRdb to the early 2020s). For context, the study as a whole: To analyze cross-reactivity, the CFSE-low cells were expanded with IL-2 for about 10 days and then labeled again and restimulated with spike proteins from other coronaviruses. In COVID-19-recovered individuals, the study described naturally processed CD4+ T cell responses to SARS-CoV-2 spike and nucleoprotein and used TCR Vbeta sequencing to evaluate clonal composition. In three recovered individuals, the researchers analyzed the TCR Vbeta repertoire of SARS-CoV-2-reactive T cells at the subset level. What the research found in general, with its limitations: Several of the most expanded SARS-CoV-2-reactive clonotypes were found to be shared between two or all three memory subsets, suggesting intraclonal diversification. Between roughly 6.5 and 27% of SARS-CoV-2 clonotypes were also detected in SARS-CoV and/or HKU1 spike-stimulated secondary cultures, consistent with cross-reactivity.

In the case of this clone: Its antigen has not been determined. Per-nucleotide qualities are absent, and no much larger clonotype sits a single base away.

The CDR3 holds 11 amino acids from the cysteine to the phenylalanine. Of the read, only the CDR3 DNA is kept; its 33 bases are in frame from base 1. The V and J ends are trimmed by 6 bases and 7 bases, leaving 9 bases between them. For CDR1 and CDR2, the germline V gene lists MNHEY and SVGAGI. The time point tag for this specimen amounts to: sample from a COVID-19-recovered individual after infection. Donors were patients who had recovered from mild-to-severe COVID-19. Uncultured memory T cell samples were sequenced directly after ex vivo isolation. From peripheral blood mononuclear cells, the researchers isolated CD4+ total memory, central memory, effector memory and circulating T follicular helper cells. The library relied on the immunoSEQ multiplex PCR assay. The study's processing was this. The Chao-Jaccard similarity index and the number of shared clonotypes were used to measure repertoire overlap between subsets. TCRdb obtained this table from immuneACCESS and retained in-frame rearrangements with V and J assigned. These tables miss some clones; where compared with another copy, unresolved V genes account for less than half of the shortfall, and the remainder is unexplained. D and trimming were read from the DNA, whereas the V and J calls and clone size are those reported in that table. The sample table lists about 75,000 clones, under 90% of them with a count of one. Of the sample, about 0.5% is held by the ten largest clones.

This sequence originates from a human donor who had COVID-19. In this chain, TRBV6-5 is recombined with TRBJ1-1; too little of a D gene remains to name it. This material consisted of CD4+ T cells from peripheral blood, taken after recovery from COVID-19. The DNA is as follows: TGTGCCAGCAGGAGAGAACTTGAAGCTTTCTTT. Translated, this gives CASRRELEAFF.